This T cell receptor (beta chain) comes out of a study of post-analysis software for immune sequencing data. TCR beta cDNA libraries included unique molecular identifiers. TCRdb analysed the PCR reads with MiXCR anew, one entry per CDR3 protein. The sample lists about 460,000 distinct CDR3 sequences, roughly 45% occurring once. A remark on this clonotype: No antigen is known for it.

Broader study findings: Controls had significantly higher normalized Chao1 diversity than multiple sclerosis patients. With F measure, samples from one preparation batch clustered together strongly.

This TCR was recovered from a girl aged 10-17 years with multiple sclerosis. Specimen: blood.

The CDR3 DNA is TGTGCCTGGCTAGCACCGGGACAGGGTATATGCGAGCAGTACTTC. This encodes CAWLAPGQGICEQYF. The V gene is TRBV30, the J gene TRBJ2-7, with TRBD1 identical over 9 bases. This CDR3 is built from 15 residues. Germline V gene lookup returns CDR1 GTSNPN and CDR2 SVGIG (reference sequence). V shed 5 bases, J shed 6 bases, and the junction held 14 bases outside the gene matches.